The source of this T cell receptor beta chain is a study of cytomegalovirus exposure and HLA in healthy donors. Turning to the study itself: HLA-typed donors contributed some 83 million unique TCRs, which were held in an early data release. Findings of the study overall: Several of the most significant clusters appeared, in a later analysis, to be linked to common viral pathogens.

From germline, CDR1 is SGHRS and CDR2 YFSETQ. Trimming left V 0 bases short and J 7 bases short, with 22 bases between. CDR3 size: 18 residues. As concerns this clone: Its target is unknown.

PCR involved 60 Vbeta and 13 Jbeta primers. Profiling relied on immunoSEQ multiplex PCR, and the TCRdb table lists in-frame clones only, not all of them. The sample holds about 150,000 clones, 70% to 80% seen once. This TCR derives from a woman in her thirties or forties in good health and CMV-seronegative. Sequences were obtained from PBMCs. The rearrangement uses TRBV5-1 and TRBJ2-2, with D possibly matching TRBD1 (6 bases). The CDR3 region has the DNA TGCGCCAGCAGCTTGGCGACAGGCCGTTTCTCTATGATCGGGGAGCTGTTTTTT. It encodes CASSLATGRFSMIGELFF.